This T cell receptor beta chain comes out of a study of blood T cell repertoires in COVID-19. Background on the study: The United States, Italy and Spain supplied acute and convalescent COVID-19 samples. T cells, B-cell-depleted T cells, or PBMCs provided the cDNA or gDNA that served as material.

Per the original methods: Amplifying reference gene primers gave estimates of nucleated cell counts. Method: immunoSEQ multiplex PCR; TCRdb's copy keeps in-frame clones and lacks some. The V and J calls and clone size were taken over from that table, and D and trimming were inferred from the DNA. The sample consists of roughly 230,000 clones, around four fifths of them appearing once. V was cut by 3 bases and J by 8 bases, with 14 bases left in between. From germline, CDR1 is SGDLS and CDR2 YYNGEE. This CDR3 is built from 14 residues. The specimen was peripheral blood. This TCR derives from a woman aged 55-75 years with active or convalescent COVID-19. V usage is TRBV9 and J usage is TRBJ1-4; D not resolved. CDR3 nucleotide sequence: TGTGCCAGCAGCGGGGTGCGGGGAGGGGAAAAACTGTTTTTT. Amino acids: CASSGVRGGEKLFF.